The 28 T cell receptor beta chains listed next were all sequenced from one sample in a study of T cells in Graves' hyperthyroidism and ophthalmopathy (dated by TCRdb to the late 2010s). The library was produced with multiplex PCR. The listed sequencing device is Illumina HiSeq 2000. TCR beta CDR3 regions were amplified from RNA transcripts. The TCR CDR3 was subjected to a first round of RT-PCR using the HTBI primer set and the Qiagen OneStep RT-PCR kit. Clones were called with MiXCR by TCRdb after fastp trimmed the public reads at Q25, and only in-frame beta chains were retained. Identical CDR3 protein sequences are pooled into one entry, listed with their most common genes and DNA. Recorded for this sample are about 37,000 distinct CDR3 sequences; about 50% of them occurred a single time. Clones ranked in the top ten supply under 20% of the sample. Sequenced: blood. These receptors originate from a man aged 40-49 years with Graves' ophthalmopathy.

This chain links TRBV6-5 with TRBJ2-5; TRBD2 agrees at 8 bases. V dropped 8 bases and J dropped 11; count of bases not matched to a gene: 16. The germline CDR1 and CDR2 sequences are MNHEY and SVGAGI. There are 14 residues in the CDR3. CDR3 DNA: TGTGCCAGCGGTCTCGGGGGGGATTGGGATACGCAGTACTTC. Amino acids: CASGLGGDWDTQYF.

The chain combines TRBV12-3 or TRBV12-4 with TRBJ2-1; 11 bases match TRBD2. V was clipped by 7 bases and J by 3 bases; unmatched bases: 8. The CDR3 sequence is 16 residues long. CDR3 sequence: CASILILAGGYNEQFF. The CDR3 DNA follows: TGTGCCAGCATCTTGATCCTAGCGGGGGGCTACAATGAGCAGTTCTTC.

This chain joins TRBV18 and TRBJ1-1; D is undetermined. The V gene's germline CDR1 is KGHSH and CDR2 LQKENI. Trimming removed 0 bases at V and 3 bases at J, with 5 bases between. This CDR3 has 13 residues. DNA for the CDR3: TGTGCCAGCTCACCACCGGCGGACACTGAAGCTTTCTTT. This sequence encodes CASSPPADTEAFF. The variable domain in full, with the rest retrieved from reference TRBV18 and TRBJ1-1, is NAGVMQNPRHLVRRRGQEARLRCSPMKGHSHVYWYRQLPEEGLKFMVYLQKENIIDESGMPKERFSAEFPKEGPSILRIQQVVRGDSAAYFCASSPPADTEAFFGQGTRLTVV.

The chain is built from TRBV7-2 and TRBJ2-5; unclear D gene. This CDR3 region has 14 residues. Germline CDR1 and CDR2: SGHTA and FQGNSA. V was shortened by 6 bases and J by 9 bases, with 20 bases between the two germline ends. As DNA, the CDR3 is TGTGCCAGCAGTCAGGCCCTGGGCAATCAGCCCCAGTACTTC. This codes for CASSQALGNQPQYF.

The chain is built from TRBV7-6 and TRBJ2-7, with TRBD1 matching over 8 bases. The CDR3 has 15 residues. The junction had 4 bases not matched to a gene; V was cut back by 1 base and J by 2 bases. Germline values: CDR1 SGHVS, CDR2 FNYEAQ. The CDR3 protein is CASSLGTGRPYEQYF. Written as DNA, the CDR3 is TGTGCCAGCAGCTTAGGGACAGGGAGGCCCTACGAGCAGTACTTC.

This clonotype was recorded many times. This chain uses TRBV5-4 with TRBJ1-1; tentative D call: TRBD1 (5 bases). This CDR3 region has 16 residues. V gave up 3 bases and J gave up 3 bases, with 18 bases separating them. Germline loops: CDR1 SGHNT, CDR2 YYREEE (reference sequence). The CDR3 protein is CASSSFRTKWDTEAFF. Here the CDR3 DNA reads TGTGCCAGCAGCTCTTTCCGGACAAAATGGGACACTGAAGCTTTCTTT.

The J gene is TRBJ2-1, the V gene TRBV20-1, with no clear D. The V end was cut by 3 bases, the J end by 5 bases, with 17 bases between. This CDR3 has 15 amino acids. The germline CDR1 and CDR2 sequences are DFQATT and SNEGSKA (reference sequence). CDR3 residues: CSASSMVVENNEQFF. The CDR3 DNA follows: TGCAGTGCTAGTTCGATGGTGGTGGAGAACAATGAGCAGTTCTTC.

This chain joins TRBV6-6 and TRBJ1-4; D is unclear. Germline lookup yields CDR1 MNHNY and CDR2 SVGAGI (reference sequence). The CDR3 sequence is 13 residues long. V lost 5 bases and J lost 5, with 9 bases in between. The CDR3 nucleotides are TGTGCCAGCAGTAGAGGACCGAATGAAAAACTGTTTTTT. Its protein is CASSRGPNEKLFF.

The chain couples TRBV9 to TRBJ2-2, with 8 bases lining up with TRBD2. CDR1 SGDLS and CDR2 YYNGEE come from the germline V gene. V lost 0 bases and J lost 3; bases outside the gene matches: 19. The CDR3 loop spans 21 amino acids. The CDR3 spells CASSVDPSPAGGEGYTGELFF. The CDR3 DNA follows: TGTGCCAGCAGCGTAGATCCCTCCCCGGCGGGGGGTGAGGGCTACACCGGGGAGCTGTTTTTT.

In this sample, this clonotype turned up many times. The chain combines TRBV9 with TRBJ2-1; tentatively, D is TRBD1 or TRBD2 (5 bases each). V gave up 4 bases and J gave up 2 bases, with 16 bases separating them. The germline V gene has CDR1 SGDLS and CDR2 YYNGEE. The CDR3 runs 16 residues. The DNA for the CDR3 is TGTGCCAGCAGCCCCTCCGGGACCTCCACCTACAATGAGCAGTTCTTC. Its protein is CASSPSGTSTYNEQFF.

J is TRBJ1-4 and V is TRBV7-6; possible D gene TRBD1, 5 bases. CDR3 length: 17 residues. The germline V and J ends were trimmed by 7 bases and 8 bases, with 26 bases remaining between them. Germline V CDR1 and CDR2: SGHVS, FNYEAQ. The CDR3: CASTPGRGGKEREKLFF. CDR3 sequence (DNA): TGTGCCAGCACCCCCGGGAGGGGTGGGAAGGAGCGCGAAAAACTGTTTTTT.

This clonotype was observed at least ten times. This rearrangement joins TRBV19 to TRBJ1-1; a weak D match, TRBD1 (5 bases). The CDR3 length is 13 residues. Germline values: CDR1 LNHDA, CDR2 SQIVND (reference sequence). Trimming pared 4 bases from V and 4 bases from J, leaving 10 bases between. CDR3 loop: CASSTRGVTEAFF. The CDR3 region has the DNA TGTGCCAGTAGTACCCGGGGGGTCACTGAAGCTTTCTTT.

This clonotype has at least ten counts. The CDR3 loop reads CASSPEQGRYSPLHF. As DNA, the CDR3 is TGCGCCAGCAGCCCGGAACAGGGGAGGTATTCACCCCTCCACTTT. The gene calls are TRBV5-1 and TRBJ1-6; TRBD1 matches at 7 bases. V shed 4 bases and J 8 bases; nucleotides not matched to a gene: 9. From germline, CDR1 is SGHRS and CDR2 YFSETQ. The CDR3 is 15 residues long.

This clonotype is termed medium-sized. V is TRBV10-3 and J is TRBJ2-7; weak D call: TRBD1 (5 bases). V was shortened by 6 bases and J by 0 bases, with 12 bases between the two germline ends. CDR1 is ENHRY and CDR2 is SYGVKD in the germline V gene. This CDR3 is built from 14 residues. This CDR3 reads CAISPTDSSYEQYF. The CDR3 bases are TGTGCCATCAGCCCGACAGACAGCTCCTACGAGCAGTACTTC.

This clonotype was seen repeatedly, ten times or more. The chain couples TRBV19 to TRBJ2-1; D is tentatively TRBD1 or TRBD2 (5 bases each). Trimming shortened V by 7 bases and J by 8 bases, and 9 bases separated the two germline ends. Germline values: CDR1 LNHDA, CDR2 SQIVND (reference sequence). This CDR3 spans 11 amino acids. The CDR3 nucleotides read TGTGCCAGTATACGGGGACATGAGCAGTTCTTC. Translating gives CASIRGHEQFF.

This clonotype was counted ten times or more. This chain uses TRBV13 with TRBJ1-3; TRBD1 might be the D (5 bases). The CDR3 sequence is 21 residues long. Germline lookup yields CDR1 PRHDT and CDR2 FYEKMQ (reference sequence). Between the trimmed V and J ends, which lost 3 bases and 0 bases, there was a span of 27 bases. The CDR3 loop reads CASSFAPGLLSPGRSGNTIYF. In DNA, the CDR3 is TGTGCCAGCAGCTTTGCACCGGGACTCCTTTCTCCAGGGCGCTCTGGAAACACCATATATTTT. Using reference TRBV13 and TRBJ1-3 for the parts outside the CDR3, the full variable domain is AAGVIQSPRHLIKEKRETATLKCYPIPRHDTVYWYQQGPGQDPQFLISFYEKMQSDKGSIPDRFSAQQFSDYHSELNMSSLELGDSALYFCASSFAPGLLSPGRSGNTIYFGEGSWLTVV.

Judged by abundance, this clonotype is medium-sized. CDR3 DNA: TGTGCCACCAGTGATTACCGGGACGCTGGTGGCTACACCTTC. Protein product: CATSDYRDAGGYTF. V gene TRBV24-1 combines with J gene TRBJ1-2, with TRBD1 as a possible D gene (5 bases). Trimming took 2 bases from V and 7 from J, leaving 13 bases between them. Per germline, CDR1 KGHDR and CDR2 SFDVKD. The length of the CDR3 is 14 residues.

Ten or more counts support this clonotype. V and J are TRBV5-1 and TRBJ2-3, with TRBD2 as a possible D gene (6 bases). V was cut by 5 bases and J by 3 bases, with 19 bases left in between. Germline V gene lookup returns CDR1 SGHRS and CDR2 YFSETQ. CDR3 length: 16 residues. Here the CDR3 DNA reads TGCGCCAGCAGAACTGGCCGGGCGGGATGGACAGATACGCAGTATTTT. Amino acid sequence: CASRTGRAGWTDTQYF.

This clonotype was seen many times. CDR3 residues: CASSYLQDSPLHF. The CDR3 DNA reads as TGTGCCAGCAGTTACCTCCAAGATTCACCCCTCCACTTT. The J gene is TRBJ1-6, the V gene TRBV6-5; D gene unclear. This CDR3 is 13 amino acids long. The V and J ends lost 2 bases and 8 bases respectively, with 7 bases between them. CDR1 MNHEY and CDR2 SVGAGI come from the germline V gene.

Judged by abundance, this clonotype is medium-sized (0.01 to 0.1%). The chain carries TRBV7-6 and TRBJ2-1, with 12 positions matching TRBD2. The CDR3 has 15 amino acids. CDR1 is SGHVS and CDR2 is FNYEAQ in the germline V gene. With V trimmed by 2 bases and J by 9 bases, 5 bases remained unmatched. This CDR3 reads CASSLRLAGVVEQFF. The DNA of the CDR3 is TGTGCCAGCAGCTTACGACTAGCGGGAGTGGTTGAGCAGTTCTTC.

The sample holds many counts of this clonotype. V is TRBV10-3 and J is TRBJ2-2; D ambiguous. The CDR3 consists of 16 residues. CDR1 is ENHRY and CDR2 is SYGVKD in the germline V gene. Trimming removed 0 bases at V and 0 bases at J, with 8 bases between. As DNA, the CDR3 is TGTGCCATCAGTGAGTCGAGAAGCTCGAACACCGGGGAGCTGTTTTTT. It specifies CAISESRSSNTGELFF.

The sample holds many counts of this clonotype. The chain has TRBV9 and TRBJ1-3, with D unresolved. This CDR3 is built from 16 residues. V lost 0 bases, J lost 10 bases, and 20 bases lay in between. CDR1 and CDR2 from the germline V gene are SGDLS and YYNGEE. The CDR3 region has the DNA TGTGCCAGCAGCGTAGGAGGTTTAGGGCAGACTGGGACCATATATTTT. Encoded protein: CASSVGGLGQTGTIYF. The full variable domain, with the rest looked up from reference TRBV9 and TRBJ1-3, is DSGVTQTPKHLITATGQRVTLRCSPRSGDLSVYWYQQSLDQGLQFLIQYYNGEERAKGNILERFSAQQFPDLHSELNLSSLELGDSALYFCASSVGGLGQTGTIYFGEGSWLTVV.

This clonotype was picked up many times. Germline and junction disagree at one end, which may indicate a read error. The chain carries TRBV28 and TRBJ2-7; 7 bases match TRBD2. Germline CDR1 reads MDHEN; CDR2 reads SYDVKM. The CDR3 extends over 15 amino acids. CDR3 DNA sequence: TGTGCCAGCTCCTGGGGCGGGGGTTCCTCCCACGAGCAGTACTTC. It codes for CASSWGGGSSHEQYF. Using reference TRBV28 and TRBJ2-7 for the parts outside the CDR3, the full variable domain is DVKVTQSSRYLVKRTGEKVFLECVQDMDHENMFWYRQDPGLGLRLIYFSYDVKMKEKGDIPEGYSVSREKKERFSLILESASTNQTSMYLCASSWGGGSSHEQYFGPGTRLTVT.

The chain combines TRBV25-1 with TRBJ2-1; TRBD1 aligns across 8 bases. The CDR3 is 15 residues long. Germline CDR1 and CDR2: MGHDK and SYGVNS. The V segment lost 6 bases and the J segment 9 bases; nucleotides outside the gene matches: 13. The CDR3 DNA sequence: TGTGCCAGCAGCGAACAGGGGGAGGTAGGAGGTGAGCAGTTCTTC. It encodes CASSEQGEVGGEQFF.

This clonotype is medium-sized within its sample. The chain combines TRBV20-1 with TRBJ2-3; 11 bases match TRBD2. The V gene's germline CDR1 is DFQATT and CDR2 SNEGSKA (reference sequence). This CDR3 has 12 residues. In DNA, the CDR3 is TGCAGCCAACTAGCGGGAGAGGGTACGCAGTATTTT. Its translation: CSQLAGEGTQYF.

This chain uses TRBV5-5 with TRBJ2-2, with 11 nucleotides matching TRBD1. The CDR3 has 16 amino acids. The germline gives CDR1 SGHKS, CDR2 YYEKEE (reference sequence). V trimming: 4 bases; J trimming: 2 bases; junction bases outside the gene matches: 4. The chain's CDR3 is CASSEDRGPNTGELFF. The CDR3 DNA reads TGTGCCAGCAGCGAGGACAGGGGGCCCAACACCGGGGAGCTGTTTTTT.

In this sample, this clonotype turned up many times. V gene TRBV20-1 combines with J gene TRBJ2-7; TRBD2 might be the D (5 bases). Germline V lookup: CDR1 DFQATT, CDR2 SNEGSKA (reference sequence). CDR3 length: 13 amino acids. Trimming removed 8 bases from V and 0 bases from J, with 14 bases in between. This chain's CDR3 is CSKIAISSYEQYF. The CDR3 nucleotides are TGCAGTAAAATAGCGATCAGCTCCTACGAGCAGTACTTC.

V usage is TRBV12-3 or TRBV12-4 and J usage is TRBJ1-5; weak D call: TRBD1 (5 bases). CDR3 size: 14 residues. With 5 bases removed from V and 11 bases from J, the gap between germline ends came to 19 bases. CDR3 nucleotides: TGTGCCAGCAGTCCGGAGTGGGGGAAAGAGACCCAGCATTTT. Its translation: CASSPEWGKETQHF.